The present T cell receptor beta chain was sequenced within a study of T cell repertoires in cytomegalovirus infection. For the study at large: Recently identified HLA-C-restricted CMV epitopes were used, and well-studied HLA-B-restricted CMV epitopes were used as well. Indicated by public TCR beta signatures were CMV infection and matching HLA type.

This CDR3 has 19 amino acids. V shed 10 bases and J 3 bases; nucleotides not matched to a gene: 21. Germline values: CDR1 MNHEY, CDR2 SMNVEV (reference sequence). TCRdb passed the reads through MiXCR, listing each CDR3 protein once. The sample shows more than 250,000 distinct CDR3 sequences, 20% to 30% of them seen only once. Study outcomes and limitations: The ex vivo response was dominated by HLA-C-restricted CMV-specific TCR beta clonotypes. Identification of carriers of CMV plus the relevant HLA was performed using cumulative public TCR beta family frequency.

This clonotype was counted at least ten times. Its antigen remains unknown. Sequencing was performed on cultured PBMCs, taken from culture after CMV antigen stimulation. The rearrangement links TRBV27 to TRBJ2-1, with TRBD2 matching 10 bases. This TCR derives from a human donor in good health (CMV status not recorded). Some clones in this sample may be carry-over from other donors' samples. This chain's CDR3 is CATRKSSSGRAGDYNEQFF. The DNA of the CDR3 is TGTGCCACCCGAAAGTCGAGCAGCGGGAGGGCCGGCGACTACAATGAGCAGTTCTTC.